These T cell receptor beta chains were read from a single sample in a study of T-cell memory formation after mild COVID-19. TCRdb independently ran MiXCR on the 5' RACE reads; one entry per CDR3 protein. The table includes fewer than 70,000 distinct CDR3 sequences, more than 8% detected once. The sample consisted of PBMCs or a T cell subset sorted from them (not recorded which). Receptor source: a man aged 18-30 years who had mild COVID-19 (a few samples of this study predate the infection). Cell type and time point are not known. CDR3s leave out the opening cysteine and the closing phenylalanine or tryptophan.

TRBV7-2	TRBJ2-1	ASSPGQQQF
TRBV4-2	TRBJ2-5	ASSPQWGGRQETQY
TRBV5-4	TRBJ2-1	ASSLAGFSYNEQF
TRBV7-3	TRBJ1-5	ASLSGSNQPQH
TRBV12-3/TRBV12-4	TRBJ2-5	ASSFSDRRETQY
TRBV7-9	TRBJ1-1	ASSPPFGIMRGNTEAF
TRBV5-1	TRBJ2-5	ASSSGVGLVTQY
TRBV5-5	TRBJ2-1	ASSATGTSGRIAYNEQF
TRBV4-3	TRBJ1-4	ASSPTGGATNEKLF
TRBV5-1	TRBJ2-5	ASSLGAAQETQY
TRBV20-1	TRBJ2-3	SAPNGFTRDTQY
TRBV5-6	TRBJ2-1	ASSLVIAGDNEQF
TRBV7-2	TRBJ1-3	ASSLGGGGGNTIY
TRBV6-1	TRBJ1-5	ATTRNMGQH
TRBV7-2	TRBJ1-6	ASSLGSVVVSPLH
TRBV10-3	TRBJ2-5	AISVWDRAETQY
TRBV7-9	TRBJ1-1	ASSLGQAGKAF
TRBV19	TRBJ2-3	ASSAWTASTDTQY
TRBV11-3	TRBJ2-1	ASSLPGGGNEQF
TRBV11-1	TRBJ1-3	ASSSQTGNTIY
TRBV7-9	TRBJ2-6	ASADSGANVLT
TRBV5-1	TRBJ1-1	ASSLRTGNTEAF